This T cell receptor (beta chain) originates from a study of shared clonotypes between healthy human individuals (dated by TCRdb to about 2020). In terms of the full investigation: A few men and a couple of women, aged 18 to 49 years, made up the cohort. Blood TCR repertoires of about five healthy adults were deeply sequenced to estimate repertoire size and the extent of clonotype sharing between individuals. To increase sequencing depth and limit assay-specific biases, TCR repertoire library preparation and sequencing were carried out by different laboratories using diverse techniques. Leukapheresis yielded between about 0.85 and 10 billion PBMCs per donor.

In regard to this clone: It has no known antigen specificity. No quality values exist for individual bases; no much larger clone is one base distant.

Healthy HIV-negative adults with no recently reported acute infections or vaccinations were included as donors. Every donor was a Caucasian adult living in Nashville, Tennessee, USA. For unsorted samples, approximately 81 million PBMCs were counted, and genomic DNA was extracted using the QIAamp DNA Blood Mini kit. Blood was obtained by leukapheresis, after which PBMCs were separated by Ficoll-Histopaque density gradient centrifugation and cryopreserved in liquid nitrogen vapor phase. Trimming takes 6 bases off V and 0 bases off J; junction bases not matched to a gene: 6. From its cysteine to its phenylalanine, the CDR3 spans 18 amino acids. Just the 54-base CDR3 DNA is kept, in frame starting at base 1. Reading the germline V gene gives CDR1 ENHRY and CDR2 SYGVKD. Study-wide findings and limitations: Sampling was limited to blood, and TCR repertoires in tissue likely differ from TCR repertoires in blood. The genetic and exposure-history diversity represented was limited by the small number of donors. Pairwise subsampling indicated that sequencing depth was expected to affect the degree of clonotype sharing among donors.

TCR CDR3 regions were amplified from genomic DNA by multiplex PCR using the deep immunoSEQ assay. Extracted genomic DNA from each cell subset was distributed evenly across all wells of several immunoSEQ 96-well plates, and each plate was treated as a replicate. Each replicate PCR for unsorted PBMC received about 310 ng genomic DNA, equal to 25,000 to 30,000 T cell genomes. Genomic DNA from unsorted PBMC was sequenced over ten immunoSEQ deep assay plates. Purified libraries were measured with a Qubit 3.0 fluorometer, size-checked on a Bioanalyzer 2100, and measured again with the KAPA Library Quantification kit. Each immunoSEQ 96-well plate was sequenced on its own single-read 150-cycle Illumina NextSeq 550 flow cell. In the authors' own workflow: Because the immunoSEQ output held only junctional sequences and lacked quality scores, the filtering could not match the filtering applied to full-length reads. Sequences were annotated with PyIR, a Python wrapper for IgBLAST v1.9, using IMGT germline references to assign V/J genes and CDR3. Reads were removed for weak V/J assignments (E-value above 1e-6), missing CDR3, stop codons, out-of-frame junctions, or ambiguous translated residues. V3J clonotypes were defined by identical inferred V gene, J gene, and CDR3 amino acid sequence. To compute the percentage overlap between repertoires, the number of shared unique clonotypes was divided by the size of the smaller repertoire. RTK rarefaction, the Chao1 estimator, and Recon v2.1 estimates of unobserved clonotypes were used to assess repertoire richness. TCRdb retrieved this table from immuneACCESS and kept in-frame rearrangements only. Not all clones are present; in checked studies, unresolved V genes account for under half, and no reason is known for the remainder. V and J calls and clone size come straight from that table; D and trimming were deduced from the DNA. The sample data list about 470,000 clones, and 75% to 85% of these were observed just once. The ten largest clones add up to approximately 13% of the sample.

Sequencing was done on a sample of PBMCs. The chain is assembled from TRBV10-3 and TRBJ2-1; 15 central nucleotides agree with TRBD2. This sequence originates from a woman between 35 and 50 years old in good health. Some clones in this sample may be carry-over from other donors' samples. For the CDR3, the sequence is CAIRGLAGGPASYNEQFF. The DNA sequence reads TGTGCCATCAGAGGACTAGCGGGAGGGCCCGCCTCCTACAATGAGCAGTTCTTC.